A selection of T cell receptor beta chains follows, all from one sample in a study of cytomegalovirus exposure and HLA in healthy donors. TCRdb's copy holds only in-frame clones and misses some; the assay was immunoSEQ multiplex PCR. The sample holds tens of thousands of clones, 90% to 95% seen once. The sample taken for sequencing was PBMCs. The receptors were gathered from a man younger than 35 in good health and CMV-seropositive. Both conserved end residues are part of each CDR3. The D gene is left open where the match is weak. A row's size may be missing; if present it is once, few, many or a size class.

d_call j_call clone_size v_call cdr3_aa cdr3_nt
TRBD1 TRBJ1-4 . TRBV4-1 CASSQDQVTGVEKLFF TGCGCCAGCAGCCAAGATCAGGTGACAGGGGTTGAAAAACTGTTTTTT
. TRBJ2-7 few TRBV9 CASSVGGGAASYEQYF TGTGCCAGCAGCGTAGGAGGGGGGGCGGCCTCCTACGAGCAGTACTTC
. TRBJ2-7 . TRBV28 CASIKGGVHEQYF TGTGCCAGCATAAAGGGCGGGGTGCACGAGCAGTACTTC
. TRBJ1-1 . TRBV2 CASSEAYYRAVF TGTGCCAGCAGTGAAGCATACTACAGGGCAGTCTTT
TRBD1 TRBJ1-2 . TRBV7-9 CASSLVGTGSGEFGYTF TGTGCCAGCAGCTTAGTAGGGACAGGGTCGGGGGAATTTGGCTACACCTTC
TRBD1 TRBJ2-7 . TRBV29-1 CSVDLGQDNSYEQYF TGCAGCGTTGACCTGGGACAGGATAACTCCTACGAGCAGTACTTC
. TRBJ2-3 . TRBV14 CASSHGGVRTDTQYF TGTGCCAGCAGCCATGGCGGGGTGCGCACAGATACGCAGTATTTT
TRBD1 TRBJ2-3 once TRBV7-6 CASSLRTGDPTDTQYF TGTGCCAGCAGCTTAAGGACAGGGGACCCCACAGATACGCAGTATTTT
. TRBJ2-7 . TRBV25-1 CASSESDSTYEQYF TGTGCCAGCAGTGAATCCGACAGTACCTACGAGCAGTACTTC
TRBD1 TRBJ2-1 once TRBV7-9 CASSTTGDHSYNEQFF TGTGCCAGCAGCACGACAGGGGACCACTCCTACAATGAGCAGTTCTTC
. TRBJ1-6 . TRBV7-9 CASSPASRGVDSPLHF TGTGCCAGCAGCCCAGCCTCTCGCGGGGTGGATTCACCCCTCCACTTT
. TRBJ2-7 . TRBV6-1 CASRGSAQNEQYF TGTGCCAGCAGGGGCTCGGCGCAAAACGAGCAGTACTTC
. TRBJ1-5 . TRBV6-1 CASSPGLPPEQPQHF TGTGCCAGCAGTCCTGGGCTCCCTCCCGAGCAGCCCCAGCATTTT
TRBD2 TRBJ2-3 . TRBV25-1 CASGLAGGHGDTQYF TGTGCCTCAGGACTAGCGGGGGGGCATGGAGATACGCAGTATTTT
. TRBJ2-4 . TRBV28 CASSLWSGFAKNIQYF TGTGCCAGCAGTTTATGGTCAGGGTTCGCCAAAAACATTCAGTACTTC
TRBD1 TRBJ2-5 . TRBV4-3 CASSRGQGEAETQYF TGCGCCAGCAGCCGGGGACAGGGAGAAGCTGAGACCCAGTACTTC
. TRBJ1-2 . TRBV2 CASCSNRPYGYTF TGTGCCAGCTGTAGTAACAGACCCTATGGCTACACCTTC
TRBD1 TRBJ1-2 . TRBV2 CAGTQGAGAYGYTF TGTGCCGGAACACAGGGGGCTGGAGCTTATGGCTACACCTTC
. TRBJ2-1 . TRBV19 CASSMRQESSYNEQFF TGTGCCAGTAGTATGCGACAGGAAAGCTCCTACAATGAGCAGTTCTTC
. TRBJ1-6 once TRBV2 CASSPPVVAYNSPLHF TGTGCCAGCAGCCCGCCAGTGGTCGCCTATAATTCACCCCTCCACTTT
. TRBJ1-1 once TRBV19 CASQRNPGGTEAFF TGTGCCAGCCAGAGGAACCCGGGAGGCACTGAAGCTTTCTTT
. TRBJ2-7 once TRBV27 CASSSQATPYEQYF TGTGCCAGCAGTTCTCAGGCGACCCCCTACGAGCAGTACTTC
. TRBJ1-4 . TRBV28 CASSLSQATNEKLFF TGTGCCAGCAGTTTATCGCAGGCAACTAATGAAAAACTGTTTTTT
TRBD1 TRBJ1-3 . TRBV9 CASSVQGAYGNTIYF TGTGCCAGCAGCGTACAGGGGGCGTATGGAAACACCATATATTTT
TRBD2 TRBJ2-5 . TRBV5-1 CASSLATSGRGETQYF TGCGCCAGCAGCTTGGCAACTAGCGGGAGAGGAGAGACCCAGTACTTC
TRBD2 TRBJ2-1 medium-sized TRBV15 CATSRGPGTRPVF TGTGCCACCAGCAGAGGACCCGGGACTAGACCGGTCTTC
. TRBJ2-3 once TRBV6-1 CASSEAAGSTDTQYF TGTGCCAGCAGTGAAGCGGCGGGGAGCACAGATACGCAGTATTTT
TRBD2 TRBJ2-1 . TRBV9 CASSVAPTLAGGQTYNEQFF TGTGCCAGCAGCGTAGCTCCTACTCTAGCGGGGGGCCAAACTTACAATGAGCAGTTCTTC
TRBD2 TRBJ2-5 . TRBV7-8 CASSPGGGPLLQETQYF TGTGCCAGCAGCCCCGGGGGGGGGCCCCTACTCCAAGAGACCCAGTACTTC
TRBD2 TRBJ2-7 . TRBV28 CAARTSGYEQYF TGTGCCGCCCGGACTAGCGGCTACGAGCAGTACTTC
TRBD1 TRBJ2-3 . TRBV4-3 CASSQEPAGQGADTQYF TGCGCCAGCAGCCAAGAACCAGCGGGACAGGGGGCAGATACGCAGTATTTT
TRBD2 TRBJ2-1 . TRBV19 CASSDPGLAGAREQFF TGTGCCAGTAGTGACCCGGGACTAGCGGGAGCCCGTGAGCAGTTCTTC
TRBD1 TRBJ1-4 once TRBV6-6 CASSYRQGGEKLFF TGTGCCAGCAGTTACCGTCAGGGGGGTGAAAAACTGTTTTTT
TRBD1 TRBJ2-7 . TRBV7-2 CASSIQGREQYF TGTGCCAGCAGCATACAGGGGCGGGAGCAGTACTTC
TRBD1 TRBJ1-1 . TRBV30 CAWSSGTGDTEAFF TGTGCCTGGAGTAGCGGGACAGGGGACACTGAAGCTTTCTTT
TRBD1 TRBJ2-1 . TRBV25-1 CASSDLTAGTGGYNEQFF TGTGCCAGCAGTGACCTAACCGCCGGGACAGGGGGATACAATGAGCAGTTCTTC
. TRBJ2-6 . TRBV5-1 CASSSGGGFSGANVLTF TGCGCCAGCAGTTCGGGTGGCGGATTCTCTGGGGCCAACGTCCTGACTTTC
. TRBJ1-5 once TRBV4-3 CASSQERGQPQHF TGCGCCAGCAGCCAAGAAAGGGGTCAGCCCCAGCATTTT
. TRBJ2-3 . TRBV27 CASSTWDEGEGDTQYF TGTGCCAGCAGTACCTGGGATGAGGGTGAGGGAGATACGCAGTATTTT
. TRBJ2-5 . TRBV5-6 CASSLGPKAQQETQYF TGTGCCAGCAGCTTGGGGCCAAAAGCGCAACAAGAGACCCAGTACTTC